This TCR beta chain came from a study of identical twins. This clonotype was recorded a few times. Its antigen is unknown. A single record per CDR3 protein comes from TCRdb applying MiXCR to the 5' RACE reads. Here the sample spans some 440,000 distinct CDR3 sequences, 20% to 25% being singletons. Germline V gene lookup returns CDR1 SGHVS and CDR2 FQNEAQ. The V end lost 5 bases, the J end lost 4 bases, and 15 bases lay between the germline ends. The CDR3 runs to 15 residues. Regarding the study as a whole: An excess of low generation probability was shown by twin-shared out-of-frame alpha sequences. Fewer insertions marked abundant cord blood beta clonotypes; young adult naive trended weakly, memory not at all.

Another study also made use of these data, one on T cells expressing NK-cell markers.

The source material was CD4+ T cells sorted from blood. This chain uses TRBV7-8 with TRBJ2-1; the D is unclear. This sequence originates from a woman aged 18-29 years in good health. CDR3 in DNA: TGTGCCAGCAGCCCGGGCATTGTTGAGTACAATGAGCAGTTCTTC. It codes for CASSPGIVEYNEQFF.